This T cell receptor (beta chain) was captured by sequencing in a study of blood T cell repertoires in COVID-19 (dated by TCRdb to between 2020 and 2021). Regarding the study in general: Collaborator samples came from the United States, Italy and Spain and covered acute and convalescent phases of COVID-19. Nearly every sample came with metadata listing a de-identified subject ID, COVID-19 status, age in years and sex. The prospective study material was composed of cDNA or gDNA derived from T cells, B-cell-depleted T cells, or PBMCs. Deeply sampled blood TCRbeta repertoires from subjects exposed to, actively infected with, or recovered from COVID-19 were included in the dataset. The repertoires were released in a freely available public database intended as a resource for research on the immune response to SARS-CoV-2. Where available, HLA class I and class II types were taken from metadata supplied by the sample provider and were not determined by assay-based typing. Samples came from the ongoing ImmuneRACE study (first 160 participants) plus 1,254 subjects from 6 global collaborators. Overall study results and their limits: The amount of clinical and demographic metadata varied by source and participant and was provided uncurated.

Turning to this clone: The target of this receptor is not known. One base away there is no much larger clone; base qualities are not given.

The collaborating institutions used their own protocols to collect whole blood in K2EDTA tubes. For TCRbeta analysis, collaborators shipped samples as frozen whole blood, isolated PBMCs, or DNA extracted from either of those sample types. Taken from the germline V gene, the CDR1 and CDR2 loops are SGHTA and FQGNSA. The CDR3 holds 14 amino acids from the cysteine to the phenylalanine. The kept DNA is CDR3 alone, 42 bases in frame from the first base. V and J lose 6 bases and 0 bases, and a span of 11 bases separates them. TCRbeta CDR3 regions were amplified from genomic DNA by means of the immunoSEQ Assay, a bias-controlled multiplex PCR. The published analysis was carried out like this. The number of nucleated cells in each sample was estimated by amplification of reference gene primers within the assay. To quantify the absolute abundance of each unique TCRbeta CDR3 rearrangement, sequence reads were collapsed and filtered. For each sample, productive Simpson clonality was calculated by taking the square root of Simpson's diversity index across productive rearrangements. TCRdb's version of the immuneACCESS table is confined to in-frame rearrangements and falls short of the full clone set. An unresolved V gene accounts for under half of the shortfall where checked; the remainder is of unknown origin. V and J calls and clone size are given by that table; D and trimming were obtained from the DNA. This sample is represented by 150,000 to 200,000 clones; 86% of them were singletons. Of the sample, more than 20% falls within the top ten clones.

The sample comprised peripheral blood. The TCR sequence derives from a man in his 70s with active or convalescent COVID-19. The rearrangement combines TRBV7-2 with TRBJ1-2; no D gene can be assigned with confidence. The CDR3 protein sequence reads: CASSEQSSNYGYTF. The nucleotide sequence is TGTGCCAGCAGTGAACAGTCCTCTAACTATGGCTACACCTTC. Outside the CDR3, residues come from the reference TRBV7-2 and TRBJ1-2 proteins, so the full variable domain is: GAGVSQSPSNKVTEKGKDVELRCDPISGHTALYWYRQSLGQGLEFLIYFQGNSAPDKSGLPSDRFSAERTGGSVSTLTIQRTQQEDSAVYLCASSEQSSNYGYTFGSGTRLTVV.